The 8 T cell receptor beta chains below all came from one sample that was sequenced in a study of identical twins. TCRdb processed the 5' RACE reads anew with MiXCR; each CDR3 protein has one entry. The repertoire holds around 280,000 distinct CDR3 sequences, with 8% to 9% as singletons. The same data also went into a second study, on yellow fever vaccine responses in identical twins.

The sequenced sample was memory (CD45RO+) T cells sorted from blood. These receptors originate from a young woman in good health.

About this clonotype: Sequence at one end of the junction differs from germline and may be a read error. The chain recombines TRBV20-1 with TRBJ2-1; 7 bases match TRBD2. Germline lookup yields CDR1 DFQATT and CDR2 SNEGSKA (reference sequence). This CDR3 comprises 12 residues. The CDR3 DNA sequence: TGCAGTGCTAGGAGAAGCGGGAATGAGCCGTTCTTC. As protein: CSARRSGNEPFF.

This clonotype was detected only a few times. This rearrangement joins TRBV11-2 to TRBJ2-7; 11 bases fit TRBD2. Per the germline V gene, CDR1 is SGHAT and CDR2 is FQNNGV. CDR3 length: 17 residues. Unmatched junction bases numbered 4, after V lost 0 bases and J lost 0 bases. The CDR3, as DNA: TGTGCCAGCAGCTTAGAACCCACTAGCGGGAGCTCCTACGAGCAGTACTTC. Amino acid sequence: CASSLEPTSGSSYEQYF.

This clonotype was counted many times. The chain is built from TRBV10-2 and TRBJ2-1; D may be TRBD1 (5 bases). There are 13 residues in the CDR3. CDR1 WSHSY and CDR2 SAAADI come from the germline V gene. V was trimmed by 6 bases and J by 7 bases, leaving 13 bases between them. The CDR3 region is CASSNQGGNEQFF. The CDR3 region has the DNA TGCGCCAGCAGCAACCAGGGTGGAAATGAGCAGTTCTTC.

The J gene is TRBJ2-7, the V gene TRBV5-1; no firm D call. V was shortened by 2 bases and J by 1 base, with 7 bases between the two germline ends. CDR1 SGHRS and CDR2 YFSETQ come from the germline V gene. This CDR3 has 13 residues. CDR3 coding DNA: TGCGCCAGCAGCTTCAGAAAATCCTACGAGCAGTACTTC. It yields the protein CASSFRKSYEQYF.

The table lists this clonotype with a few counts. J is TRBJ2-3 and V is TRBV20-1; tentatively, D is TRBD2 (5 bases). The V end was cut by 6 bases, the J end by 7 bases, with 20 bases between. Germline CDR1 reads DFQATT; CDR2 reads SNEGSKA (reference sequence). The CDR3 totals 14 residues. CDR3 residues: CSARSGDYKNTQYF. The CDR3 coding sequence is TGCAGTGCCCGATCGGGCGACTACAAAAATACGCAGTATTTT.

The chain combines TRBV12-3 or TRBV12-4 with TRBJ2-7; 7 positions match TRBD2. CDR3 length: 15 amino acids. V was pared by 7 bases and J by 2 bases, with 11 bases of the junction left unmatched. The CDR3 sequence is CASNWGGGKTYEQYV. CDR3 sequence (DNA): TGTGCCAGCAATTGGGGGGGGGGGAAGACCTACGAGCAGTACGTC.

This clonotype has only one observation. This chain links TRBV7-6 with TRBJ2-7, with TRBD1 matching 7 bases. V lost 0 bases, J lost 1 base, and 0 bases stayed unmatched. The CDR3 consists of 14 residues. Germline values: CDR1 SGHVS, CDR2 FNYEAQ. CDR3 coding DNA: TGTGCCAGCAGCTTAGCGGACAGGTCCTACGAGCAGTACTTC. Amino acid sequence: CASSLADRSYEQYF.

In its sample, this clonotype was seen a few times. The CDR3 protein is CASSSGQPGSYEQYF. In DNA, the CDR3 is TGTGCCAGCAGCTCCGGACAGCCTGGGTCCTACGAGCAGTACTTC. This chain joins TRBV7-6 and TRBJ2-7, with a weak D call TRBD1 (6 bases). Trimming pared 4 bases from V and 1 base from J, leaving 14 bases between. Germline loops: CDR1 SGHVS, CDR2 FNYEAQ. The CDR3 totals 15 residues. The complete variable domain, with remaining parts taken from reference TRBV7-6 and TRBJ2-7, reads GAGVSQSPRYKVTKRGQDVALRCDPISGHVSLYWYRQALGQGPEFLTYFNYEAQQDKSGLPNDRFSAERPEGSISTLTIQRTEQRDSAMYRCASSSGQPGSYEQYFGPGTRLTVT.